Following are 14 T cell receptor beta chains from one sample sequenced in a study of glioma-infiltrating T cells after dendritic cell vaccination. Using immunoSEQ multiplex PCR, the repertoire was profiled, and TCRdb retains in-frame clones only, with some absent. This repertoire shows about 95,000 clones, about 83% found once; its top ten account for just under 3%. The source material was blood, sampled before dendritic cell vaccination. All receptors come from a human donor with glioblastoma.

V and J are TRBV7-8 and TRBJ1-6; no clear D gene. V lost 4 bases and J 0 bases, leaving 10 bases between the germline ends. Germline-derived CDR1 and CDR2 are SGHVS and FQNEAQ. The CDR3 runs 16 residues. In DNA, the CDR3 is TGTGCCAGCAGCTACGAAAAGAGCTCCTATAATTCACCCCTCCACTTT. The encoded protein is CASSYEKSSYNSPLHF.

J is TRBJ2-1 and V is TRBV6-1; a weak D match, TRBD2 (5 bases). The CDR3 has 12 residues. V was shortened by 7 bases and J by 14 bases, with 18 bases between the two germline ends. Germline-derived CDR1 and CDR2 are MNHNS and SASEGT. The CDR3 DNA follows: TGTGCCAGCACTTTTGGGGTGGACTTAGAGTTCTTC. Translated, it gives CASTFGVDLEFF.

The CDR3 nucleotides are TGCGCCAGCAGCAGGGAGGGCGGGCCGAAAAACACCGGGGAGCTGTTTTTT. Protein: CASSREGGPKNTGELFF. The chain uses TRBV5-1 and TRBJ2-2; 7 nucleotides agree with TRBD2. The CDR3 totals 17 residues. The J segment lost 2 bases and the V segment lost 4 bases, leaving 11 bases of the junction unmatched. CDR1 is SGHRS, CDR2 YFSETQ, per germline.

The genes are TRBV10-1 and TRBJ1-1; tentatively, D is TRBD1 (5 bases). The CDR3 loop spans 15 amino acids. V lost 2 bases and J lost 5, with 15 bases in between. CDR1 WNHNN and CDR2 SYGVQD come from the germline V gene (reference sequence). CDR3 sequence (DNA): TGCGCCAGCAGTGAGGATGGGGGGGAATGGACTGAAGCTTTCTTT. Encoded protein: CASSEDGGEWTEAFF.

This clone appeared a few times. V gene TRBV10-2 combines with J gene TRBJ1-1; TRBD1 is a possible D gene (6 bases). Trimming stripped 11 bases from V and 1 base from J, with 17 bases between. The CDR3 sequence is 14 residues long. Germline lookup yields CDR1 WSHSY and CDR2 SAAADI. For the CDR3, the DNA is TGCGCCCGACCTGGGTGCAGGGGGAACACTGAAGCTTTCTTT. Protein product: CARPGCRGNTEAFF.

The rearrangement joins TRBV28 to TRBJ2-7; 9 nucleotides line up with TRBD2. This CDR3 spans 15 amino acids. The germline V gene encodes CDR1 MDHEN and CDR2 SYDVKM. The V gene end was trimmed by 4 bases and the J gene end by 2 bases; junction bases not matched to a gene: 6. The CDR3 DNA is TGTGCCAGCAGTTCACCGACTAGCGGTGCCTACGAGCAGTACTTC. Its translation: CASSSPTSGAYEQYF.

CDR3 bases: TGTGCCAGCAGCTTAGACTTGCGGAGCTACGAGCAGTACTTC. It specifies CASSLDLRSYEQYF. The chain uses TRBV11-1 and TRBJ2-7; no clear D. The germline V gene has CDR1 SGHAT and CDR2 FQDESV (reference sequence). V was clipped by 1 base and J by 3 bases, with 10 bases between them. This CDR3 comprises 14 residues.

On this clone itself: One end of the junction is discordant with germline, which a read error may explain. V gene TRBV23-1 combines with J gene TRBJ1-3; the D gene is possibly TRBD1 (5 bases). TRBV23-1 is an ORF for which the function is uncertain. The CDR3 spans 14 residues. This CDR3 is CASSQGGDSRLQDF. Written as DNA, the CDR3 is TGCGCCAGCAGTCAAGGGGGGGATTCGCGGTTACAGGATTTT.

This rearrangement joins TRBV5-1 to TRBJ2-7; a possible D gene is TRBD1 (6 bases). Trimming left V 4 bases short and J 0 bases short, with 8 bases between. The CDR3 is made up of 13 amino acids. Germline V gives CDR1 SGHRS, CDR2 YFSETQ. This CDR3 reads CASSQQGSYEQYF. DNA of the CDR3: TGCGCCAGCAGCCAACAGGGCTCCTACGAGCAGTACTTC.

The CDR3 sequence: CASSPLAGGPGNEQFF. As DNA, the CDR3 is TGTGCCAGCAGCCCCTTAGCGGGAGGGCCCGGCAATGAGCAGTTCTTC. This sequence joins TRBV4-2 and TRBJ2-1, with TRBD2 matching 11 bases. The CDR3 extends over 16 amino acids. V shed 4 bases, J shed 6 bases, and the junction held 8 bases outside the gene matches. Germline CDR1 LGHNA, CDR2 YNFKEQ.

This clone was detected a few times. J is TRBJ2-5 and V is TRBV6-4; TRBD2 agrees at 8 bases. The CDR3 is made up of 16 amino acids. Losses at the gene ends were 2 bases for V and 1 base for J; bases not matched to a gene: 6. The germline V gene encodes CDR1 MRHNA and CDR2 SNTAGT. This CDR3 reads CASSDPGGTIQETQYF. The CDR3, as DNA: TGTGCCAGCAGTGACCCGGGGGGGACGATCCAAGAGACCCAGTACTTC.

This clone was detected only a few times. This sequence joins TRBV9 and TRBJ1-3; D unresolved. This CDR3 is 17 amino acids long. Looked up from germline, CDR1 is SGDLS and CDR2 is YYNGEE. V was clipped by 0 bases and J by 0 bases, with 13 bases between them. The CDR3, as DNA: TGTGCCAGCAGCGTAGGTACAGCATACCGCTCTGGAAACACCATATATTTT. It yields the protein CASSVGTAYRSGNTIYF.

This clone was detected only a few times. V usage is TRBV19 and J usage is TRBJ1-3; 7 bases are a match to TRBD1. The CDR3 is made up of 15 amino acids. With V trimmed by 6 bases and J by 4 bases, 9 bases remained unmatched. Looked up from germline, CDR1 is LNHDA and CDR2 is SQIVND (reference sequence). In DNA, the CDR3 is TGTGCCAGTAGCGGACAGGAAACCTCCGGAAACACCATATATTTT. Encoded protein: CASSGQETSGNTIYF.

The chain joins TRBV4-2 to TRBJ2-3, with 12 bases fitting TRBD2. The CDR3 spans 18 residues. The ends lost 0 bases at V and 6 bases at J; junction bases unmatched: 10. Germline V gene sequence: CDR1 LGHNA, CDR2 YNFKEQ. The CDR3 DNA reads TGTGCCAGCAGCCAAGATTTGAGACTAGCGGGAGTTGGTGATACGCAGTATTTT. It codes for CASSQDLRLAGVGDTQYF.